A single sample gave rise to the 10 T cell receptor beta chains below, sequenced in a study of CD8 T cells in ankylosing spondylitis. One entry per CDR3 protein, called by TCRdb with MiXCR from the 5' RACE reads. The sample lists some 140,000 distinct CDR3 sequences, over 10% seen once, with about 3.8% in the top ten. Sequenced material: blood, either unsorted or a sorted T cell fraction (not recorded which). The origin of the receptors is a female donor with ankylosing spondylitis or in good health (not recorded which).

In its sample, this clonotype was seen many times. V usage is TRBV10-3 and J usage is TRBJ2-2, with D tentatively TRBD2 (5 bases). The CDR3 sequence is 10 residues long. The V gene's germline CDR1 is ENHRY and CDR2 SYGVKD. Between the trimmed V and J ends, which lost 10 bases and 7 bases, there was a span of 7 bases. CDR3 nucleotide sequence: TGTGCCACCGGGGTCGGGGAGCTGTTTTTT. Amino acids: CATGVGELFF.

The table lists this clonotype with many counts. The chain employs TRBV5-1 and TRBJ1-1; D may be TRBD1 (6 bases). The ends were cut back, 0 bases at V and 1 base at J, with 10 bases in the middle. Germline CDR1 reads SGHRS; CDR2 reads YFSETQ. The CDR3 has 15 residues. The CDR3 DNA reads TGCGCCAGCAGCTTGGGGGGGGCGGCGAACACTGAAGCTTTCTTT. Translation gives CASSLGGAANTEAFF.

This clonotype was seen many times. This rearrangement joins TRBV5-1 to TRBJ2-1; 11 bases match TRBD2. Trimming cost V 4 bases and J 6 bases; bases outside gene matches: 3. CDR1 SGHRS and CDR2 YFSETQ come from the germline V gene. There are 14 residues in the CDR3. Here the CDR3 reads CASSGGTSGNEQFF. The DNA for the CDR3 is TGCGCCAGCAGCGGTGGGACTAGCGGCAATGAGCAGTTCTTC.

In this sample, this clonotype turned up many times. V gene TRBV3-1 combines with J gene TRBJ2-1; 9 nucleotides agree with TRBD1. CDR1 LGHDT and CDR2 YNNKEL come from the germline V gene (reference sequence). V trimming: 3 bases; J trimming: 5 bases; junction bases outside the gene matches: 5. The CDR3 runs to 15 residues. As DNA, the CDR3 is TGTGCCAGCAGCCACGACAGGGGGAGGAACAATGAGCAGTTCTTC. Protein sequence: CASSHDRGRNNEQFF.

Details on this clonotype: One base away lies a much larger clone, so this may be a sequencing read error. The CDR3 sequence is CASSYVVLGANVLTF. CDR3 bases: TGTGCCAGCAGTTACGTGGTCCTTGGGGCCAACGTCCTGACTTTC. V is TRBV6-5 and J is TRBJ2-6; unclear D gene. This CDR3 comprises 15 residues. Per the germline V gene, CDR1 is MNHEY and CDR2 is SVGAGI. Trimming left V 2 bases short and J 3 bases short, with 8 bases between.

This clonotype was seen a few times. The V call is TRBV24-1, the J call TRBJ2-2; 10 nucleotides match TRBD1. The CDR3 is 16 residues long. CDR1 and CDR2 (germline): KGHDR, SFDVKD. Trimming took 3 bases from V and 4 from J; bases not matched to a gene: 4. The chain's CDR3 is CATSDATGGFTGELFF. CDR3 nucleotide sequence: TGTGCCACCAGTGATGCGACAGGGGGCTTCACCGGGGAGCTGTTTTTT.

This clonotype was recorded at least ten times. The chain couples TRBV7-2 to TRBJ1-1; D gene ambiguous. CDR1 and CDR2 from the germline V gene are SGHTA and FQGNSA. This CDR3 has 13 residues. With 0 bases removed from V and 5 bases from J, the gap between germline ends came to 7 bases. CDR3 sequence: CASSLAVSTEAFF. The CDR3 DNA follows: TGTGCCAGCAGCTTAGCAGTGTCAACTGAAGCTTTCTTT.

This clonotype was seen more than once but under ten times. The chain combines TRBV7-8 with TRBJ2-1; TRBD2 agrees at 11 bases. The CDR3 is 16 residues long. With 5 bases clipped from V and 5 bases from J, the junction kept 8 bases outside the gene matches. Germline CDR1 SGHVS, CDR2 FQNEAQ. This CDR3 is CASSLHYSGGDNEQFF. The CDR3 region has the DNA TGTGCCAGCAGCCTCCATTATAGCGGGGGGGACAATGAGCAGTTCTTC.

This clonotype was picked up many times. The V and J genes are TRBV20-1 and TRBJ2-7; D is unresolved. The CDR3 has 11 amino acids. The germline V gene has CDR1 DFQATT and CDR2 SNEGSKA (reference sequence). V was cut by 3 bases and J by 5 bases, with 8 bases left in between. This CDR3 is CSASRVDEQYF. CDR3 DNA: TGCAGTGCTAGTCGTGTAGACGAGCAGTACTTC.

This clonotype was counted at least ten times. The rearrangement joins TRBV21-1 to TRBJ2-4; TRBD2, the table's D call, was not compared with the DNA. TRBV21-1 is a documented pseudogene. The CDR3 totals 19 residues. The CDR3 DNA sequence: TGTGCCAGCAGCAAAGGGTCCGGAGGGGATGGACTACCCAAAAACATTCAGTACTTC. Its translation: CASSKGSGGDGLPKNIQYF.